The 31 T cell receptor beta chains below come from one sample, sequenced in a study of T cells in tuberculosis (dated by TCRdb to 2016 to 2018). The method behind the library was the immunoSEQ multiplex PCR assay. TCRdb limited this immuneACCESS table to in-frame rearrangements with V and J called. A share of clones is missing; checked studies link under half to unresolved V genes, and the rest is unexplained. The sample includes 20,000 to 25,000 clones, with roughly 97% observed a single time. The ten largest clones represent 6.2% of the sample. The specimen was PBMCs. The receptors come from a donor aged 10-29 years with latent tuberculosis or without tuberculosis infection.

The rearrangement uses TRBV11-2 and TRBJ1-3, with TRBD1 identical over 7 bases. The J segment lost 0 bases and the V segment lost 3 bases, leaving 2 bases of the junction unmatched. The V gene's germline CDR1 is SGHAT and CDR2 FQNNGV. The CDR3 contains 15 residues. In DNA form, the CDR3 reads TGTGCCAGCAGCTTGGACAGGAGCTCTGGAAACACCATATATTTT. Protein sequence: CASSLDRSSGNTIYF.

This rearrangement joins TRBV5-3 to TRBJ2-7; D possibly corresponds to TRBD1 (6 bases). TRBV5-3 is noted as an ORF with a role that remains uncertain. The V and J ends lost 4 bases and 3 bases respectively, with 11 bases between them. This CDR3 is built from 13 residues. In nucleotides, the CDR3 is TGTGCCAGAAGCCGGACAGAGAACTACGAGCAGTACTTC. Translation: CARSRTENYEQYF.

The chain combines TRBV6-4 with TRBJ1-3; D is unresolved. The CDR3 runs 13 residues. Germline CDR1 and CDR2: MRHNA and SNTAGT. V was pared by 7 bases and J by 4 bases, with 11 bases between. CDR3 protein: CASTTTDGNTIYF. In DNA form, the CDR3 reads TGTGCCAGCACCACAACAGACGGAAACACCATATATTTT.

The rearrangement uses TRBV27 and TRBJ1-5; weak D call: TRBD1 (5 bases). CDR1 and CDR2 from the germline V gene are MNHEY and SMNVEV (reference sequence). This CDR3 spans 14 amino acids. Trimming shortened V by 2 bases and J by 6 bases, and 11 bases separated the two germline ends. The CDR3 DNA reads as TGTGCCAGCAGTTTAGGAGGGGTGGGTCAGCCCCAGCATTTT. Translation: CASSLGGVGQPQHF.

V usage is TRBV6-5 and J usage is TRBJ2-3, with 8 bases matching TRBD2. V lost 6 bases, J lost 1 base, and 6 bases stayed unmatched. Germline values: CDR1 MNHEY, CDR2 SVGAGI. The CDR3 totals 15 residues. The CDR3 DNA follows: TGTGCCAGCAGCAGACAAGCGGGGGGCACAGATACGCAGTATTTT. Amino acids: CASSRQAGGTDTQYF.

The chain links TRBV9 to TRBJ2-7; D remains ambiguous. The CDR3 runs to 13 residues. Per germline, CDR1 SGDLS and CDR2 YYNGEE. Trimming stripped 0 bases from V and 2 bases from J, with 6 bases between. The CDR3 nucleotides read TGTGCCAGCAGCGTAGACGAGGCCTACGAGCAGTACTTC. This codes for CASSVDEAYEQYF. The variable domain in full, with the rest retrieved from reference TRBV9 and TRBJ2-7, is DSGVTQTPKHLITATGQRVTLRCSPRSGDLSVYWYQQSLDQGLQFLIQYYNGEERAKGNILERFSAQQFPDLHSELNLSSLELGDSALYFCASSVDEAYEQYFGPGTRLTVT.

The V call is TRBV30, the J call TRBJ2-1; perhaps TRBD2 as D (5 bases). The CDR3 runs 12 residues. Between the trimmed V and J ends, which lost 0 bases and 6 bases, there was a span of 6 bases. Germline V CDR1 and CDR2: GTSNPN, SVGIG (reference sequence). DNA of the CDR3: TGTGCCTGGAGTGTAGGACTCAATGAGCAGTTCTTC. Its translation is CAWSVGLNEQFF.

The J gene is TRBJ1-1, the V gene TRBV4-2, with a possible D match to TRBD1 (6 bases). Deletions cut 3 bases from V and 7 bases from J, with 15 bases between. The CDR3 is 14 residues long. Germline V gene sequence: CDR1 LGHNA, CDR2 YNFKEQ. DNA for the CDR3: TGTGCCAGCAGCCACCTAGGGGACAAAATTGAAGCTTTCTTT. It is translated as CASSHLGDKIEAFF.

V gene TRBV27 combines with J gene TRBJ1-2, with D tentatively TRBD1 (5 bases). The CDR3 loop spans 15 amino acids. V gave up 5 bases and J gave up 5 bases, with 18 bases separating them. Germline lookup yields CDR1 MNHEY and CDR2 SMNVEV (reference sequence). The CDR3, as DNA: TGTGCCAGCAGTCGACAGCCGTTAACGTTTTATGGCTACACCTTC. Translation: CASSRQPLTFYGYTF.

This chain joins TRBV2 and TRBJ1-5; D gene uncertain. Germline V gene lookup returns CDR1 SNHLY and CDR2 FYNNEI. CDR3 size: 16 residues. The V end lost 2 bases, the J end lost 2 bases, and 13 bases lay between the germline ends. CDR3 sequence (DNA): TGTGCCAGCAGTGAATCGAGGGTAGGTGGCAATCAGCCCCAGCATTTT. Its translation: CASSESRVGGNQPQHF.

The chain uses TRBV11-3 and TRBJ2-3; TRBD1 matches 9 bases. The CDR3 covers 15 residues. V lost 7 bases to trimming and J lost 4 bases; unmatched junction nucleotides: 9. Germline CDR1 and CDR2: SGHNT and YENEEA. CDR3: CASNEDRGSADTQYF. The CDR3 bases are TGTGCCAGCAACGAGGACAGGGGATCCGCAGATACGCAGTATTTT.

The chain uses TRBV4-1 and TRBJ2-7, with a possible D match to TRBD2 (5 bases). Per germline, CDR1 MGHRA and CDR2 YSYEKL. CDR3 length: 15 amino acids. V was clipped by 1 base and J by 5 bases, with 15 bases between them. CDR3 coding DNA: TGCGCCAGCAGCCAAGTTATGGGAGTTTCCGACGAGCAGTACTTC. Protein sequence: CASSQVMGVSDEQYF.

This chain joins TRBV7-6 and TRBJ2-1, with 11 bases identical to TRBD1. V dropped 5 bases and J dropped 7; count of bases not matched to a gene: 7. Germline V lookup: CDR1 SGHVS, CDR2 FNYEAQ. The CDR3 has 15 amino acids. CDR3 in DNA: TGTGCCAGCAGCAAGGGGACAGGGGGAGTGAATGAGCAGTTCTTC. This translates into CASSKGTGGVNEQFF.

V is TRBV29-1 and J is TRBJ2-3; TRBD2 aligns across 7 bases. The trim removed 3 bases at V and 2 bases at J, leaving 8 bases unmatched. Germline CDR1 is SQVTM and CDR2 is ANQGSEA. The CDR3 has 15 amino acids. The CDR3 DNA is TGCAGCGTTGACATCTCCGGGAGGAACACAGATACGCAGTATTTT. Protein: CSVDISGRNTDTQYF.

The chain combines TRBV11-3 with TRBJ1-1; D ambiguous. V lost 1 base and J lost 4, with 10 bases in between. The CDR3 sequence is 14 residues long. The germline V gene encodes CDR1 SGHNT and CDR2 YENEEA. The CDR3 sequence is CASSLGGARTEAFF. As DNA, the CDR3 is TGTGCCAGCAGCTTAGGAGGTGCGCGCACTGAAGCTTTCTTT.

The chain has TRBV7-8 and TRBJ1-5, with 8 bases aligning to TRBD1. V was clipped by 4 bases and J by 1 base; unmatched bases: 6. This CDR3 is built from 16 residues. Germline V gene data show CDR1 as SGHVS and CDR2 as FQNEAQ. CDR3 amino acids: CASSSRTGNSNQPQHF. The DNA of the CDR3 is TGTGCCAGCAGCTCCCGGACAGGGAACAGCAATCAGCCCCAGCATTTT.

V and J are TRBV6-5 and TRBJ1-2, with D uncertain. The CDR3 is 11 residues long. Trimming stripped 6 bases from V and 4 bases from J, with 6 bases between. CDR1 and CDR2 (germline): MNHEY, SVGAGI. The CDR3 DNA reads TGTGCCAGCAGGCGGGGCTATGGCTACACCTTC. It specifies CASRRGYGYTF.

The chain recombines TRBV19 with TRBJ1-2; 9 bases fit TRBD1. The CDR3 extends over 15 amino acids. Germline V CDR1 and CDR2: LNHDA, SQIVND (reference sequence). Trimming at V came to 3 bases and at J to 5 bases, leaving 7 bases not matched to a gene. The DNA of the CDR3 is TGTGCCAGTAGTATGGATGCGGGACAGGGTTATGGCTACACCTTC. Residues: CASSMDAGQGYGYTF.

Only one count was recorded for this clone. Compared with germline, one end of the junction differs, possibly owing to a read error. This chain uses TRBV7-2 with TRBJ2-7, with D perhaps TRBD2 (5 bases). Germline V gene sequence: CDR1 SGHTA, CDR2 FQGNSA. This CDR3 is 15 amino acids long. The CDR3 loop reads CASSPQRGFSHEQYF. The CDR3 nucleotides are TGTGCCAGCAGCCCCCAACGGGGTTTCTCCCACGAGCAGTACTTC.

The V gene is TRBV12-5, the J gene TRBJ1-3; TRBD1 might be the D (6 bases). The CDR3 spans 14 residues. The V gene lost 1 base and the J gene lost 7 bases, with 11 bases spanning the gap. Germline CDR1 and CDR2: LGHNT and FRNRAP. CDR3 DNA sequence: TGTGCTAGTGGTTTGGACCAGGGGTGGAACACCATATATTTT. Protein product: CASGLDQGWNTIYF. Full variable domain (rest looked up from reference TRBV12-5 and TRBJ1-3): DARVTQTPRHKVTEMGQEVTMRCQPILGHNTVFWYRQTMMQGLELLAYFRNRAPLDDSGMPKDRFSAEMPDATLATLKIQPSEPRDSAVYFCASGLDQGWNTIYFGEGSWLTVV.

This chain uses TRBV28 with TRBJ1-6; D not resolved. The CDR3 totals 18 residues. The V gene's germline CDR1 is MDHEN and CDR2 SYDVKM. Trimming removed 2 bases from V and 7 bases from J, with 21 bases in between. CDR3 region: CASSLRGTTLNGNSPLHF. CDR3 DNA: TGTGCCAGCAGTTTAAGAGGCACAACACTGAATGGAAATTCACCCCTCCACTTT.

This clone was observed a single time. V usage is TRBV7-9 and J usage is TRBJ2-2; TRBD2 matches at 11 bases. The germline CDR1 and CDR2 sequences are SEHNR and FQNEAQ (reference sequence). V lost 4 bases to trimming and J lost 0 bases; unmatched junction nucleotides: 4. The length of the CDR3 is 17 residues. This chain's CDR3 is CASSSTSGASNTGELFF. CDR3 coding DNA: TGTGCCAGCAGCTCGACTAGCGGGGCCTCGAACACCGGGGAGCTGTTTTTT.

The gene calls are TRBV6-6 and TRBJ1-2; the D gene is possibly TRBD1 (6 bases). The CDR3 totals 13 residues. V was pared by 4 bases and J by 1 base, with 7 bases between. From germline, CDR1 is MNHNY and CDR2 SVGAGI (reference sequence). The CDR3 region is CASSSGHNYGYTF. The CDR3 coding sequence is TGTGCCAGCAGTTCGGGACATAACTATGGCTACACCTTC.

The V and J genes are TRBV19 and TRBJ2-7; a weak D match, TRBD1 (6 bases). Germline assignment: CDR1 LNHDA and CDR2 SQIVND (reference sequence). CDR3 length: 13 amino acids. Trimming left V 8 bases short and J 1 base short, with 12 bases between. The CDR3 nucleotides read TGTGCCAGTTCCCAAACAGGGTCCTACGAGCAGTACTTC. Translating it yields CASSQTGSYEQYF.

The rearrangement joins TRBV18 to TRBJ2-1, with 7 bases aligning to TRBD2. V dropped 3 bases and J dropped 6; count of bases not matched to a gene: 8. CDR1 is KGHSH, CDR2 LQKENI, per germline. The CDR3 contains 15 residues. The CDR3 region is CASSPLERELNEQFF. The DNA for the CDR3 is TGTGCCAGCTCACCTCTCGAGCGGGAACTCAATGAGCAGTTCTTC.

The chain has TRBV18 and TRBJ2-1; D call uncertain. V shed 6 bases and J shed 7 bases, with 19 bases lying between them. CDR1 is KGHSH, CDR2 LQKENI, per germline. This CDR3 has 15 residues. The CDR3 DNA reads as TGTGCCAGCTCCCCAGGCTCCGGGTTCGGTAATGAGCAGTTCTTC. Its protein product is CASSPGSGFGNEQFF.

This rearrangement joins TRBV6-5 to TRBJ2-5, with 9 bases identical to TRBD2. Losses at the gene ends were 3 bases for V and 4 bases for J; bases not matched to a gene: 6. The CDR3 spans 15 residues. Germline CDR1 is MNHEY and CDR2 is SVGAGI. This chain's CDR3 is CASSYVSGSLETQYF. The CDR3 DNA reads TGTGCCAGCAGTTATGTTAGCGGGAGCTTAGAGACCCAGTACTTC.

The chain links TRBV5-1 to TRBJ1-2; weak D call: TRBD1 (6 bases). Between the trimmed V and J ends, which lost 2 bases and 4 bases, there was a span of 18 bases. Looked up from germline, CDR1 is SGHRS and CDR2 is YFSETQ. The CDR3 runs to 16 residues. In DNA form, the CDR3 reads TGCGCCAGCAGCTTAGGCGTAGGCCAGGGGAGCTATGGCTACACCTTC. It is translated as CASSLGVGQGSYGYTF. The variable domain in full, completed from reference TRBV5-1 and TRBJ1-2, reads KAGVTQTPRYLIKTRGQQVTLSCSPISGHRSVSWYQQTPGQGLQFLFEYFSETQRNKGNFPGRFSGRQFSNSRSEMNVSTLELGDSALYLCASSLGVGQGSYGYTFGSGTRLTVV.

The genes are TRBV7-2 and TRBJ2-1; D is ambiguous. V shed 1 base and J shed 0 bases, with 7 bases lying between them. CDR3 length: 15 residues. CDR1 is SGHTA and CDR2 is FQGNSA in the germline V gene. CDR3 protein: CASSLEAISYNEQFF. The CDR3 DNA reads TGTGCCAGCAGCTTAGAAGCTATCTCCTACAATGAGCAGTTCTTC.

This rearrangement joins TRBV5-1 to TRBJ2-2; a weak D match, TRBD1 (6 bases). Trimming shortened V by 0 bases and J by 6 bases, and 6 bases separated the two germline ends. Per germline, CDR1 SGHRS and CDR2 YFSETQ. The CDR3 has 13 amino acids. The CDR3 nucleotides are TGCGCCAGCAGCTTGGACAGGGCCGGGGAGCTGTTTTTT. Its translation is CASSLDRAGELFF.

The V call is TRBV5-1, the J call TRBJ1-2; perhaps TRBD1 as D (5 bases). The CDR3 sequence is 14 residues long. Trimming stripped 0 bases from V and 4 bases from J, with 10 bases between. Germline values: CDR1 SGHRS, CDR2 YFSETQ. CDR3 nucleotide sequence: TGCGCCAGCAGCTTGGGGCAGGGTGCCTATGGCTACACCTTC. Translated: CASSLGQGAYGYTF.